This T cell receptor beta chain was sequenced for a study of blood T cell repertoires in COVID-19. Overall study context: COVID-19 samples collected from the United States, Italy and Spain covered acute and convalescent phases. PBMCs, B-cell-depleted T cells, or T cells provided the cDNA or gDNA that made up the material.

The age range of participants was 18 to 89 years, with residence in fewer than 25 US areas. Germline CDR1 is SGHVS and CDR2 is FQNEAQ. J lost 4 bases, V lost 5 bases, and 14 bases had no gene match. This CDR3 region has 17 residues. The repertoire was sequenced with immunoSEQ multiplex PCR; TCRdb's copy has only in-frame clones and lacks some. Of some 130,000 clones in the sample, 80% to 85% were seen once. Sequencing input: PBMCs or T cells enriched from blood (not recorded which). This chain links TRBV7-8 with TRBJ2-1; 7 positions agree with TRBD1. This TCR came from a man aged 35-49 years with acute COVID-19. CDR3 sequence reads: CASSPFETGSGYNEQFF. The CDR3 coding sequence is TGTGCCAGCAGCCCATTCGAGACAGGGTCGGGATACAATGAGCAGTTCTTC.